The next 2 T cell receptor beta chains were all read from a single sample in a study of shared clonotypes between healthy human individuals. Clones were read by immunoSEQ multiplex PCR, and TCRdb kept only the in-frame ones, dropping some. This table has roughly 640,000 clones, 74% appearing once. Sequencing was done on a sample of memory CD4+ T cells sorted from blood. Subset here: CD45RA-negative fraction. The receptor set was obtained from a woman younger than 45 in good health.

The chain has TRBV5-1 and TRBJ1-4, with D uncertain. V lost 4 bases and J lost 0, with 7 bases in between. The length of the CDR3 is 14 residues. Per the germline V gene, CDR1 is SGHRS and CDR2 is YFSETQ. The CDR3 sequence: CASSVGATNEKLFF. CDR3 DNA sequence: TGCGCCAGCAGCGTAGGCGCAACTAATGAAAAACTGTTTTTT.

This sequence joins TRBV27 and TRBJ1-1; D remains unclear. Looked up from germline, CDR1 is MNHEY and CDR2 is SMNVEV (reference sequence). The V end lost 5 bases, the J end lost 6 bases, and 22 bases lay between the germline ends. This CDR3 comprises 16 residues. CDR3 region: CASSGMIKETRAEAFF. Written as DNA, the CDR3 is TGTGCCAGCAGTGGTATGATTAAGGAAACAAGGGCTGAAGCTTTCTTT.